One sample yielded the 12 T cell receptor beta chains listed below, sequenced in a study of molecular identifiers for immune sequencing clone quantification. TCRdb called the PCR reads again in MiXCR, with one record for every CDR3 protein. This table holds around 320,000 distinct CDR3 sequences, roughly a quarter found once. Input material: naive CD8+ T cells from blood, with Jurkat cell RNA spiked in. This sample's subset: FACS-sorted CD8+CD4-CCR7+CD45RA+ naive T cells. The source is a human donor in good health. Some libraries in this study had Jurkat cell RNA spiked in.

A few counts support this clonotype. The CDR3 reads CASSQPTGDQETQYF. Here the CDR3 DNA reads TGTGCCAGCAGTCAGCCGACAGGGGATCAAGAGACCCAGTACTTC. V gene TRBV2 combines with J gene TRBJ2-5, with 8 bases aligning to TRBD1. This CDR3 is built from 15 residues. The V segment lost 5 bases and the J segment 2 bases; nucleotides outside the gene matches: 7. Germline-derived CDR1 and CDR2 are SNHLY and FYNNEI.

This clonotype came up a few times. V usage is TRBV6-2 or TRBV6-3 and J usage is TRBJ1-5; possibly TRBD1 for D (5 bases). The CDR3 consists of 16 residues. V was pared by 2 bases and J by 4 bases, with 15 bases between. The germline CDR1 and CDR2 sequences are MNHEY and SVGEGT. CDR3 sequence (DNA): TGTGCCAGCAGTTACAAGGGACCCCGGGGGAATCAGCCCCAGCATTTT. It encodes CASSYKGPRGNQPQHF.

The chain has TRBV28 and TRBJ2-1; D is undetermined. Trimming removed 2 bases at V and 10 bases at J, with 9 bases between. Germline V gene data show CDR1 as MDHEN and CDR2 as SYDVKM. The CDR3 extends over 12 amino acids. In nucleotides, the CDR3 is TGTGCCAGCAGTTTAGCACTCTACGAGCAGTTCTTC. As protein: CASSLALYEQFF.

The table lists this clonotype with a few counts. The chain couples TRBV19 to TRBJ1-2; unclear D gene. This CDR3 has 14 amino acids. CDR1 and CDR2 from the germline V gene are LNHDA and SQIVND (reference sequence). Trimming cost V 3 bases and J 7 bases, with 15 bases left between them. The CDR3 DNA is TGTGCCAGTAGTATGAAGAACGATCACTTTGGCTACACCTTC. It yields the protein CASSMKNDHFGYTF.

Many counts were recorded for this clonotype. The chain combines TRBV29-1 with TRBJ1-1, with D possibly matching TRBD1 (5 bases). The CDR3 runs 14 residues. Trimming stripped 0 bases from V and 1 base from J, with 9 bases between. The germline gives CDR1 SQVTM, CDR2 ANQGSEA. The CDR3 is CSVEDGQGNTEAFF. The CDR3 region has the DNA TGCAGCGTTGAAGATGGTCAGGGGAACACTGAAGCTTTCTTT.

About this clonotype itself: Possible read error: a much larger clone is one base away. The genes are TRBV5-3 and TRBJ2-6; 9 positions match TRBD1. TRBV5-3 qualifies as an ORF whose function is uncertain. The CDR3 extends over 18 amino acids. CDR3 protein: CASSSKRQGEAGVNVLTF. The CDR3 region has the DNA TGTGCCAGCAGTTCTAAAAGACAGGGGGAGGCTGGGGTCAACGTCCTGACTTTC.

This clonotype was observed many times. J is TRBJ2-7 and V is TRBV28; 12 bases map to TRBD1. V lost 6 bases and J lost 2; bases outside the gene matches: 8. Germline CDR1 reads MDHEN; CDR2 reads SYDVKM. The CDR3 is 16 amino acids. The CDR3: CASRSHRDRGPYEQYF. Written as DNA, the CDR3 is TGTGCCAGCAGATCCCACCGGGACAGGGGGCCCTACGAGCAGTACTTC.

V usage is TRBV12-3 or TRBV12-4 and J usage is TRBJ2-3; TRBD1 aligns across 8 bases. Losses at the gene ends were 6 bases for V and 4 bases for J; bases not matched to a gene: 9. The CDR3 sequence is 15 residues long. The CDR3 loop is CASSLFGQGADTQYF. CDR3 sequence (DNA): TGTGCCAGCAGCCTCTTCGGACAGGGTGCAGATACGCAGTATTTT.

A remark on this clonotype: A read error may be the cause here, since a much bigger clone is one base away. A read error is likely, as this CDR3 ends without the conserved phenylalanine or tryptophan. The V gene is TRBV6-5, the J gene TRBJ2-1; perhaps TRBD2 as D (6 bases). CDR1 MNHEY and CDR2 SVGAGI come from the germline V gene. CDR3 length: 14 amino acids. The ends were cut back, 2 bases at V and 5 bases at J, with 10 bases in the middle. This chain's CDR3 is CASSYRRGHNEQFS. In DNA, the CDR3 is TGTGCCAGCAGTTACCGGAGGGGACACAATGAGCAGTTCTCC.

As concerns this clonotype: One end of the junction fails to match germline, which may point to a read error. V gene TRBV20-1 combines with J gene TRBJ2-5; 10 nucleotides line up with TRBD2. Per germline, CDR1 DFQATT and CDR2 SNEGSKA (reference sequence). CDR3 length equals 16 residues. The CDR3 nucleotides are TGCAGTGCTAGAGCCCTAGCGGGGGTCTACCAAGAGATCCAGTACTTC. This sequence encodes CSARALAGVYQEIQYF.

Comment on this clonotype: Its ends do not fully match the called genes, so a read error is possible. The chain combines TRBV5-1 with TRBJ1-4, with D possibly matching TRBD1 (5 bases). CDR1 is SGHRS, CDR2 YFSETQ, per germline. This CDR3 is 16 amino acids long. In nucleotides, the CDR3 is TGCGCCAGCAGGTTGGCCCTTGGCAGGGAGGGTGAAAAACTGTTTTTT. This encodes CASRLALGREGEKLFF.

This clonotype has more than one count but fewer than ten. The chain recombines TRBV5-5 with TRBJ2-1; 11 positions match TRBD2. From germline, CDR1 is SGHKS and CDR2 YYEKEE (reference sequence). V lost 2 bases, J lost 0 bases, and 4 bases stayed unmatched. The CDR3 consists of 17 residues. DNA of the CDR3: TGTGCCAGCAGCTTTGGGACTAGCGGCTTCTCCTACAATGAGCAGTTCTTC. Protein: CASSFGTSGFSYNEQFF.